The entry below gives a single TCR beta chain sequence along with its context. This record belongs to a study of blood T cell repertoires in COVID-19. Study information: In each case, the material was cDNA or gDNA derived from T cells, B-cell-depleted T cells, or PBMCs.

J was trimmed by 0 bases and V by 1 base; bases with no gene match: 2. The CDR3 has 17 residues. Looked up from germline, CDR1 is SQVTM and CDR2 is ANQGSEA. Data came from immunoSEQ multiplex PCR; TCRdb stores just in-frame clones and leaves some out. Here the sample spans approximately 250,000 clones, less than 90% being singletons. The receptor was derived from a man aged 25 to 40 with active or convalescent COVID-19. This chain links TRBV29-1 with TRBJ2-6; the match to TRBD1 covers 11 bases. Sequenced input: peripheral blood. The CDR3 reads CSVEGGTGGSGANVLTF. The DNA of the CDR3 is TGCAGCGTTGAAGGTGGGACAGGGGGCTCTGGGGCCAACGTCCTGACTTTC.